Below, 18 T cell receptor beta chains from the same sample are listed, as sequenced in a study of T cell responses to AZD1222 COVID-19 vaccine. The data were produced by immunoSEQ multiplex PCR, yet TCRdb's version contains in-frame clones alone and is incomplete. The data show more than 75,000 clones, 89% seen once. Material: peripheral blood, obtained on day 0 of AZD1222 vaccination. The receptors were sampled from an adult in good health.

CDR3 region: CASSELRRNSPLHF. The CDR3 region has the DNA TGTGCCAGCAGTGAATTAAGGCGTAATTCACCCCTCCACTTT. The chain joins TRBV25-1 to TRBJ1-6, with D hard to call. Trimming removed 1 base from V and 6 bases from J, with 7 bases in between. This CDR3 is built from 14 residues. CDR1 and CDR2 from the germline V gene are MGHDK and SYGVNS.

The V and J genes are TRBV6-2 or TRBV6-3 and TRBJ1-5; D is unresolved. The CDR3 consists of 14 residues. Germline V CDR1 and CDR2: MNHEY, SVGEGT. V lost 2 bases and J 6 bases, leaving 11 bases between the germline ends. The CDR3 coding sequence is TGTGCCAGCAGTTACGGGGAGGTTGGTCAGCCCCAGCATTTT. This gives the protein CASSYGEVGQPQHF.

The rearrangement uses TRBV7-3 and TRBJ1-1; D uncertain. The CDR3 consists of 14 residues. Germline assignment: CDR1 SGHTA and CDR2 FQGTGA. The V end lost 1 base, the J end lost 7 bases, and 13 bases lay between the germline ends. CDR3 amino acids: CASSLRGSSLEAFF. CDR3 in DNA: TGTGCCAGCAGCTTAAGAGGTTCCAGTCTTGAAGCTTTCTTT.

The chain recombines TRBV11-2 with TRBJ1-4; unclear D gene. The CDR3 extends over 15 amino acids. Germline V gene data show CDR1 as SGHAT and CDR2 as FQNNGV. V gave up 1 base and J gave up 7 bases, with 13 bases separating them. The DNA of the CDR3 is TGTGCCAGCAGCTTAGCTGGGGATCCAGGTGAAAAACTGTTTTTT. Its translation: CASSLAGDPGEKLFF.

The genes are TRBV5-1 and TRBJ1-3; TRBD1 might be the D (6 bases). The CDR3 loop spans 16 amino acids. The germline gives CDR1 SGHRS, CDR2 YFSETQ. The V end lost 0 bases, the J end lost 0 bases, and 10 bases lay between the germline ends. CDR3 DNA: TGCGCCAGCAGCTTGGACAGGGCGAGCTCTGGAAACACCATATATTTT. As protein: CASSLDRASSGNTIYF.

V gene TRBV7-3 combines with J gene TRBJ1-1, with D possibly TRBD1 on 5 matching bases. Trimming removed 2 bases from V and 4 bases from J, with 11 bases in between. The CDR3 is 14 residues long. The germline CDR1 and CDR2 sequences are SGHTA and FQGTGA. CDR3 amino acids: CASSLFGGATEAFF. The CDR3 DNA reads TGTGCCAGCAGCTTATTTGGAGGGGCCACTGAAGCTTTCTTT.

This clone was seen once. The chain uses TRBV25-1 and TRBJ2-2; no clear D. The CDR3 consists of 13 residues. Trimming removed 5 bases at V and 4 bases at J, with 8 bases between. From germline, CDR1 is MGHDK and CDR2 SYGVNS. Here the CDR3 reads CASSWTSTGELFF. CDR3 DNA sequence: TGTGCCAGCAGTTGGACGAGCACCGGGGAGCTGTTTTTT.

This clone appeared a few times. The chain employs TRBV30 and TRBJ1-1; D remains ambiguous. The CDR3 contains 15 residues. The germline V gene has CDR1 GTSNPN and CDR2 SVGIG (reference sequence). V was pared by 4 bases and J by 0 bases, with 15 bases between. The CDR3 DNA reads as TGTGCCTGGACTTTCCCCCCCGCCTTGAACACTGAAGCTTTCTTT. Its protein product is CAWTFPPALNTEAFF.

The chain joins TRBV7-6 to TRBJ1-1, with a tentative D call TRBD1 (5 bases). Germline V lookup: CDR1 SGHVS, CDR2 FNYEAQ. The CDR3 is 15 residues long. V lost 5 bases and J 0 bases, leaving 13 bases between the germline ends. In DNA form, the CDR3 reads TGTGCCAGCAGCCTAGGACAACCGATGAACACTGAAGCTTTCTTT. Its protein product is CASSLGQPMNTEAFF.

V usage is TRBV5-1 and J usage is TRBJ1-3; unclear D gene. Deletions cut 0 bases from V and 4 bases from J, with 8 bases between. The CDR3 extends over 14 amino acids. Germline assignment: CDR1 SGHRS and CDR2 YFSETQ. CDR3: CASSLVGYGNTIYF. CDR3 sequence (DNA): TGCGCCAGCAGCTTGGTAGGGTACGGAAACACCATATATTTT.

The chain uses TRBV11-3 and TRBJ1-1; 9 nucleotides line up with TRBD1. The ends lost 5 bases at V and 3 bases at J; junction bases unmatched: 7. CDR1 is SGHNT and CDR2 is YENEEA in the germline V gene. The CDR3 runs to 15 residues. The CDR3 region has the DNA TGTGCCAGCAGCCCTGCGAGGGACAGGGACACTGAAGCTTTCTTT. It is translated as CASSPARDRDTEAFF.

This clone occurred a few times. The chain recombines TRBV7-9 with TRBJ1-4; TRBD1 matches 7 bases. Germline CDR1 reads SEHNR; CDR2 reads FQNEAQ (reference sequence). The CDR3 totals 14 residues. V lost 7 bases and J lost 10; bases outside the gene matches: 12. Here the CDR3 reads CASTRNRGGGKLFF. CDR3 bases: TGTGCCAGCACCCGCAACAGGGGTGGAGGAAAACTGTTTTTT.

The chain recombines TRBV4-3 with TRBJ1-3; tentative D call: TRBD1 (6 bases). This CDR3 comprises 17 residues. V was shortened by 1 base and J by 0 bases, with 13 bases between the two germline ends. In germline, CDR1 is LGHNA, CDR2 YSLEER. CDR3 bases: TGCGCCAGCAGCCAAGGGGGGGCCAGGGGCTCTGGAAACACCATATATTTT. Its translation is CASSQGGARGSGNTIYF.

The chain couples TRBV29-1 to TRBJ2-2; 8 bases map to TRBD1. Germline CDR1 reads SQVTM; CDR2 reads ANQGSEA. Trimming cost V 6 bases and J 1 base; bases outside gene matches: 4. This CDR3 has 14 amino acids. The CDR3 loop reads CSVAGTGNTGELFF. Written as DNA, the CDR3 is TGCAGCGTGGCCGGGACAGGGAACACCGGGGAGCTGTTTTTT.

In nucleotides, the CDR3 is TGTGCCAGCAGCAGAGGGATCTACAGCTCACCCCTCCACTTT. Its protein is CASSRGIYSSPLHF. This chain links TRBV7-9 with TRBJ1-6; D ambiguous. Trimming removed 5 bases from V and 10 bases from J, with 15 bases in between. The CDR3 loop spans 14 amino acids. The germline CDR1 and CDR2 sequences are SEHNR and FQNEAQ (reference sequence).

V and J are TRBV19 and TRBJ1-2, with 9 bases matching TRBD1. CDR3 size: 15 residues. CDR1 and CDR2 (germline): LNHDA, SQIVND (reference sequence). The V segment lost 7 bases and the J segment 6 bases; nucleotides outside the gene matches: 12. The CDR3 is CASKAAGQGSHGYTF. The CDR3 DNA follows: TGTGCCAGTAAAGCCGCGGGACAGGGAAGTCATGGCTACACCTTC.

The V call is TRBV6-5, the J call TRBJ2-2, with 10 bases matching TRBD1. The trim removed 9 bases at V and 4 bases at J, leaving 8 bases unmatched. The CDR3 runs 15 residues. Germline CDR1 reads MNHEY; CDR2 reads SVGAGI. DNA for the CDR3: TGTGCCAGTACGAGGACAGGGGGTTTCACCGGGGAGCTGTTTTTT. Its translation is CASTRTGGFTGELFF.

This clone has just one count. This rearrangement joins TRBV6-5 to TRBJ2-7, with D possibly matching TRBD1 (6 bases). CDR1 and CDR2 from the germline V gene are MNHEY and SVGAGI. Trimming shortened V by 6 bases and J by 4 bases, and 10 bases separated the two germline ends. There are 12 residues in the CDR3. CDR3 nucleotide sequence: TGTGCCAGCAGGGGGGCAGGTTACGAGCAGTACTTC. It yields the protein CASRGAGYEQYF.